This T cell receptor (beta chain) was captured in a study of T cells in Graves' hyperthyroidism and ophthalmopathy. Study findings and constraints: Classification by a 13 V-J model distinguished ophthalmopathy from stable hyperthyroidism. Onset of ophthalmopathy came a median approximately 6.9 months after the model predicted it.

RNA transcripts served as the template for amplifying TCR beta CDR3 regions. The HTBI primer set served for first-round RT-PCR of the TCR CDR3. TCRdb used MiXCR to reprocess the multiplex PCR reads, holding one entry per CDR3 protein. The sample has 480,000 or so distinct CDR3 sequences, 46% seen once; the top ten hold 44%. Germline V lookup: CDR1 MNHNY, CDR2 SVGAGI (reference sequence). Trimming removed 2 bases from V and 0 bases from J; junction bases left unmatched: 7. The CDR3 consists of 17 residues. Any patient presenting with uncontrolled infection, other autoimmune disease, pregnancy or lactation was left out. Together with thyroid ultrasound, orbital computed tomography, serum thyroxine and TRAb, clinical symptoms were used for diagnoses. This clonotype was detected many times. Its antigen is undetermined.

The gene calls are TRBV6-6 and TRBJ1-5, with 7 bases that match TRBD1. The TCR was taken from an adult woman with Graves' disease, either hyperthyroidism or ophthalmopathy (not recorded which). The material sequenced was peripheral blood or thyroid tissue (not recorded which). The chain's CDR3 is CASSYQIRGYSNQPQHF. The DNA of the CDR3 is TGTGCCAGCAGTTACCAGATCAGGGGGTATAGCAATCAGCCCCAGCATTTT.